The 15 T cell receptor beta chains in this list originate from one sample, sequenced in a study of identical twins. TCRdb independently ran MiXCR on the 5' RACE reads; one entry per CDR3 protein. This table has roughly 220,000 distinct CDR3 sequences, 6.5% appearing once. This same sample was also taken into another study, of T cells expressing NK-cell markers.

Sequenced: CD8+ T cells sorted from blood. These receptors were taken from a young woman in good health.

The CDR3 coding sequence is TGTGCCAGCAGCTTGGGAACGGGGATGGCCCAGCATTTT. As protein: CASSLGTGMAQHF. The chain couples TRBV5-6 to TRBJ1-5; no reliable D call. The CDR3 sequence is 13 residues long. Germline V lookup: CDR1 SGHDT, CDR2 YYEEEE. Trimming cost V 0 bases and J 11 bases, with 12 bases left between them.

This clonotype has a handful of counts. This chain links TRBV10-3 with TRBJ2-7; 8 bases agree with TRBD1. Germline V lookup: CDR1 ENHRY, CDR2 SYGVKD. J was trimmed by 4 bases and V by 3 bases; bases with no gene match: 5. The CDR3 has 14 amino acids. CDR3 in amino acids: CAISDQDRVYEQYF. As DNA, the CDR3 is TGTGCCATCAGTGATCAGGACAGGGTTTACGAGCAGTACTTC.

This clonotype was found many times. This sequence joins TRBV6-5 and TRBJ2-2; TRBD2 agrees at 13 bases. Germline CDR1 MNHEY, CDR2 SVGAGI. The CDR3 sequence is 16 residues long. Trimming cost V 4 bases and J 5 bases; bases outside gene matches: 4. The CDR3: CASSSGLAGVTGELFF. Here the CDR3 DNA reads TGTGCCAGCAGTTCCGGACTAGCGGGAGTAACCGGGGAGCTGTTTTTT.

CDR3 DNA sequence: TGTGCCAGCACCGAGGGAGGGGGCGAAAAACTGTTTTTT. Protein product: CASTEGGGEKLFF. The chain uses TRBV12-3 or TRBV12-4 and TRBJ1-4; TRBD1 aligns across 7 bases. V lost 7 bases to trimming and J lost 8 bases; unmatched junction nucleotides: 7. CDR3 length: 13 amino acids.

As for this clonotype: In this CDR3 the conserved last residue, phenylalanine or tryptophan, is missing, so a read error is likely. This chain links TRBV20-1 with TRBJ2-1; TRBD1 might be the D (5 bases). Germline V gene data show CDR1 as DFQATT and CDR2 as SNEGSKA (reference sequence). V shed 5 bases and J shed 0 bases, with 14 bases lying between them. This CDR3 spans 15 amino acids. CDR3 in DNA: TGCAGTGCTGACAGAGCCGAAAGCTCCTACAATGAGCAGTTCTTA. Encoded protein: CSADRAESSYNEQFL.

Ten or more counts support this clonotype. The genes are TRBV7-6 and TRBJ2-1; 8 bases agree with TRBD2. Losses at the gene ends were 6 bases for V and 9 bases for J; bases not matched to a gene: 13. The germline V gene has CDR1 SGHVS and CDR2 FNYEAQ. The CDR3 has 15 amino acids. CDR3 sequence reads: CASSELASGGSEQFF. The CDR3 DNA is TGTGCCAGCAGTGAGCTTGCGAGCGGGGGAAGTGAGCAGTTCTTC.

The rearrangement uses TRBV27 and TRBJ2-1, with D unclear. The length of the CDR3 is 12 residues. The V and J ends lost 4 bases and 9 bases respectively, with 10 bases between them. The germline CDR1 and CDR2 sequences are MNHEY and SMNVEV (reference sequence). The CDR3 nucleotides are TGTGCCAGCAGTTATAATACGGGTGAGCAGTTCTTC. This sequence encodes CASSYNTGEQFF.

This clonotype was seen a few times. The V and J genes are TRBV5-1 and TRBJ1-1, with D possibly being TRBD1 (5 bases). The germline V gene encodes CDR1 SGHRS and CDR2 YFSETQ. Trimming shortened V by 3 bases and J by 2 bases, and 17 bases separated the two germline ends. This CDR3 is built from 16 residues. CDR3 bases: TGCGCCAGCAGCTCAAGCTCGGGGCCTCTTAACACTGAAGCTTTCTTT. Amino acids: CASSSSSGPLNTEAFF.

This chain connects TRBV6-6 to TRBJ2-7; the match to TRBD1 covers 8 bases. The CDR3 consists of 13 residues. Looked up from germline, CDR1 is MNHNY and CDR2 is SVGAGI (reference sequence). V was pared by 3 bases and J by 6 bases, with 4 bases of the junction left unmatched. For the CDR3, the DNA is TGTGCCAGCAGTTATGACAGGGGTCGCGAGCAGTACTTC. Its protein is CASSYDRGREQYF.

The chain combines TRBV4-2 with TRBJ2-7, with a possible D match to TRBD1 (5 bases). This CDR3 is built from 15 residues. Germline lookup yields CDR1 LGHNA and CDR2 YNFKEQ. Between the trimmed V and J ends, which lost 1 base and 1 base, there was a span of 11 bases. The CDR3 loop reads CASSQGRDDSYEQYF. Written as DNA, the CDR3 is TGTGCCAGCAGCCAAGGCAGGGATGATTCCTACGAGCAGTACTTC.

The chain has TRBV27 and TRBJ2-7; 8 positions match TRBD1. CDR1 and CDR2 (germline): MNHEY, SMNVEV (reference sequence). This CDR3 region has 15 residues. V trimming: 1 base; J trimming: 5 bases; junction bases outside the gene matches: 7. Here the CDR3 DNA reads TGTGCCAGCAGTTTATACGGGCAGGGGGCTGACGAGCAGTACTTC. Encoded protein: CASSLYGQGADEQYF.

In this sample, this clonotype turned up many times. The V gene is TRBV4-2, the J gene TRBJ1-2, with TRBD1 identical over 8 bases. The germline gives CDR1 LGHNA, CDR2 YNFKEQ. With V trimmed by 0 bases and J by 7 bases, 7 bases remained unmatched. The CDR3 runs 15 residues. The CDR3 DNA is TGTGCCAGCAGCCAAGATCGTCAGGGGGCGCGTGGCTACACCTTC. Its translation: CASSQDRQGARGYTF.

This clonotype was detected only a few times. The chain links TRBV6-1 to TRBJ2-7; D may match TRBD1 or TRBD2 (5 bases each). The germline V gene has CDR1 MNHNS and CDR2 SASEGT. Trimming cost V 4 bases and J 3 bases, with 10 bases left between them. This CDR3 comprises 13 residues. The CDR3, as DNA: TGTGCCAGCAGTGTCAGGGACCTCTACGAGCAGTACTTC. This codes for CASSVRDLYEQYF.

This clonotype has only a few counts. The chain joins TRBV20-1 to TRBJ2-7; D may match TRBD1 or TRBD2 (5 bases each). Looked up from germline, CDR1 is DFQATT and CDR2 is SNEGSKA (reference sequence). V dropped 5 bases and J dropped 4 bases, with 15 bases sitting between them. This CDR3 spans 13 amino acids. CDR3 amino acids: CSAARGDSYEQYF. The CDR3 DNA reads TGCAGTGCTGCTAGGGGAGATTCATACGAGCAGTACTTC.

The chain combines TRBV7-9 with TRBJ2-7; TRBD1 might be the D (5 bases). The CDR3 has 14 amino acids. Germline assignment: CDR1 SEHNR and CDR2 FQNEAQ (reference sequence). V was clipped by 5 bases and J by 5 bases, with 16 bases between them. Here the CDR3 DNA reads TGTGCCAGCAGCCCCCCCAGGGAAGTCGACGAGCAGTACTTC. Translated: CASSPPREVDEQYF. Together with reference TRBV7-9 and TRBJ2-7, the CDR3 gives the full variable domain: DTGVSQNPRHKITKRGQNVTFRCDPISEHNRLYWYRQTLGQGPEFLTYFQNEAQLEKSRLLSDRFSAERPKGSFSTLEIQRTEQGDSAMYLCASSPPREVDEQYFGPGTRLTVT.